This T cell receptor (beta chain) was captured by sequencing in a study of blood T cell repertoires in COVID-19. Generated by immunoSEQ multiplex PCR, the TCRdb table keeps only in-frame clones and is missing some. The sample holds about 200,000 clones, about 78% seen once. There are 16 residues in the CDR3. CDR1 is LNHDA, CDR2 SQIVND, per germline (reference sequence). After removal of 4 bases from V and 4 bases from J, the junction contained 7 bases not matched to a gene. The chain employs TRBV19 and TRBJ2-1; 10 nucleotides match TRBD2. Specimen: peripheral blood. The sequence came from a woman aged 70-85 years with acute or convalescent COVID-19. DNA for the CDR3: TGTGCCAGTAGTAGAAATAGCGGGGGGCCATACAATGAGCAGTTCTTC. Its protein is CASSRNSGGPYNEQFF.